The 22 T cell receptor beta chains presented below share a single source sample, sequenced in a study of cytomegalovirus exposure and HLA in healthy donors. PCR used 60 Vbeta primers and 13 Jbeta primers. Clones were sequenced by immunoSEQ multiplex PCR, and TCRdb holds only the in-frame ones, with some missing. The sample contains 130,000 to 150,000 clones, 65% to 80% of which appear only once. What was sequenced was PBMCs. These receptors all stem from a woman aged 45 to 65 in good health and CMV-seropositive.

A note on this clone: The junction does not match germline at one end; this may be a read error. This chain joins TRBV6-1 and TRBJ2-7; 8 bases map to TRBD2. Germline V lookup: CDR1 MNHNS, CDR2 SASEGT. The CDR3 contains 14 residues. CDR3 sequence reads: CASSESGRVDGRDF. The DNA for the CDR3 is TGTGCCAGCAGTGAAAGTGGAAGAGTAGACGGGAGGGACTTC.

The rearrangement joins TRBV29-1 to TRBJ2-3, with TRBD2 matching over 15 bases. The CDR3 loop spans 15 amino acids. V trimming: 6 bases; J trimming: 6 bases; junction bases outside the gene matches: 7. Germline assignment: CDR1 SQVTM and CDR2 ANQGSEA. Here the CDR3 reads CSVVGLAGGVDTQYF. Written as DNA, the CDR3 is TGCAGCGTCGTGGGACTAGCGGGGGGTGTGGATACGCAGTATTTT.

The chain uses TRBV30 and TRBJ1-5, with D possibly being TRBD1 (5 bases). V gave up 1 base and J gave up 4 bases, with 8 bases separating them. This CDR3 has 13 amino acids. Germline V CDR1 and CDR2: GTSNPN, SVGIG (reference sequence). The DNA for the CDR3 is TGTGCCTGGAGTGGGGGGAGGAATCAGCCCCAGCATTTT. Amino acid sequence: CAWSGGRNQPQHF.

This sequence joins TRBV29-1 and TRBJ2-5; D is uncertain. CDR1 SQVTM and CDR2 ANQGSEA come from the germline V gene. CDR3 length: 11 residues. V was trimmed by 3 bases and J by 3 bases, leaving 5 bases between them. This CDR3 is CSVEAEETQYF. The CDR3 DNA sequence: TGCAGCGTTGAGGCGGAAGAGACCCAGTACTTC.

The chain links TRBV4-2 to TRBJ2-1; 7 bases agree with TRBD2. The germline gives CDR1 LGHNA, CDR2 YNFKEQ. V gave up 1 base and J gave up 2 bases; unmatched junction bases: 2. The CDR3 consists of 15 residues. The CDR3 coding sequence is TGTGCCAGCAGCCAAGCGGGGGGACCCTACAATGAGCAGTTCTTC. Residues: CASSQAGGPYNEQFF.

V usage is TRBV5-6 and J usage is TRBJ2-1; no definite D call. V gave up 4 bases and J gave up 6 bases, with 14 bases separating them. This CDR3 has 14 residues. CDR1 is SGHDT, CDR2 YYEEEE, per germline. The CDR3 sequence is CASSPDHYSNEQFF. CDR3 nucleotide sequence: TGTGCCAGCAGCCCTGACCACTACTCCAATGAGCAGTTCTTC.

This clone was observed a handful of times. The genes are TRBV28 and TRBJ1-1; D unclear. CDR1 and CDR2 (germline): MDHEN, SYDVKM. V was clipped by 7 bases and J by 2 bases, with 17 bases between them. The CDR3 contains 15 residues. The CDR3 protein is CASIWLGRPNTEAFF. In DNA, the CDR3 is TGTGCCAGCATCTGGTTGGGCAGACCCAACACTGAAGCTTTCTTT. Variable domain in full (rest from reference TRBV28 and TRBJ1-1): DVKVTQSSRYLVKRTGEKVFLECVQDMDHENMFWYRQDPGLGLRLIYFSYDVKMKEKGDIPEGYSVSREKKERFSLILESASTNQTSMYLCASIWLGRPNTEAFFGQGTRLTVV.

The table lists this clone with a few counts. V gene TRBV7-2 combines with J gene TRBJ1-2; 9 bases map to TRBD1. The germline gives CDR1 SGHTA, CDR2 FQGNSA. Trimming took 5 bases from V and 7 from J; bases not matched to a gene: 2. The CDR3 contains 12 residues. The CDR3 region has the DNA TGTGCCAGCAGCAAACAGGGGGCTGGCTACACCTTC. Protein sequence: CASSKQGAGYTF.

V usage is TRBV9 and J usage is TRBJ1-2; 10 positions agree with TRBD1. The CDR3 is made up of 14 amino acids. J lost 7 bases, V lost 4 bases, and 7 bases had no gene match. Germline CDR1 is SGDLS and CDR2 is YYNGEE. This chain's CDR3 is CASSPETGGFGYTF. In DNA form, the CDR3 reads TGTGCCAGCAGCCCCGAGACAGGGGGCTTTGGCTACACCTTC.

CDR3 DNA: TGTGCCAGCAGCCCGCGGGACAGGGACTACGAGCAGTACTTC. Amino acids: CASSPRDRDYEQYF. The rearrangement uses TRBV13 and TRBJ2-5; 9 bases agree with TRBD1. The end of the DNA fits TRBJ2-7 better, so the J call may be wrong. This CDR3 spans 14 amino acids. Germline V gene sequence: CDR1 PRHDT, CDR2 FYEKMQ (reference sequence).

The chain employs TRBV4-2 and TRBJ1-5, with TRBD1 identical over 10 bases. J lost 1 base, V lost 1 base, and 1 base had no gene match. The germline V gene has CDR1 LGHNA and CDR2 YNFKEQ. The CDR3 length is 16 residues. The CDR3 protein is CASSQGTGGSNQPQHF. CDR3 bases: TGTGCCAGCAGCCAAGGGACAGGGGGAAGCAATCAGCCCCAGCATTTT.

This chain joins TRBV7-2 and TRBJ1-5; D not certain. This CDR3 spans 12 amino acids. V was clipped by 2 bases and J by 7 bases, with 6 bases between them. The germline V gene encodes CDR1 SGHTA and CDR2 FQGNSA. This chain's CDR3 is CASSLSEQPQHF. The CDR3 DNA reads as TGTGCCAGCAGCTTAAGTGAGCAGCCCCAGCATTTT.

V and J are TRBV13 and TRBJ1-5; the D gene is possibly TRBD1 (5 bases). The germline V gene has CDR1 PRHDT and CDR2 FYEKMQ (reference sequence). The CDR3 is 15 residues long. Trimming stripped 2 bases from V and 2 bases from J, with 10 bases between. The DNA for the CDR3 is TGTGCCAGCAGCTTACGGGGGTATGGCAATCAGCCCCAGCATTTT. Its protein product is CASSLRGYGNQPQHF.

This chain joins TRBV28 and TRBJ2-5; 9 bases fit TRBD1. Unmatched junction bases numbered 10, after V lost 3 bases and J lost 2 bases. Germline V gene data show CDR1 as MDHEN and CDR2 as SYDVKM. The CDR3 sequence is 17 residues long. The CDR3, as DNA: TGTGCCAGCAGTTTTTTAGTATCTGACAGGGGGCAAGAGACCCAGTACTTC. Translating it yields CASSFLVSDRGQETQYF.

This sequence joins TRBV28 and TRBJ1-2; 9 nucleotides align to TRBD1. Trimming cost V 1 base and J 5 bases; bases outside gene matches: 5. CDR1 is MDHEN, CDR2 SYDVKM, per germline. This CDR3 has 15 amino acids. CDR3 sequence: CASSLSTGGAYGYTF. CDR3 coding DNA: TGTGCCAGCAGTTTATCGACAGGGGGGGCGTATGGCTACACCTTC.

The rearrangement joins TRBV5-1 to TRBJ2-5; TRBD2 aligns across 10 bases. Gene TRBJ2-7 matches the end of the DNA better, so the J call may be wrong. This CDR3 is built from 15 residues. The germline V gene has CDR1 SGHRS and CDR2 YFSETQ. DNA of the CDR3: TGCGCCAGCAGCCCAGAGCGGGGGGGCTTCCACGAGCAGTACTTC. It yields the protein CASSPERGGFHEQYF.

V gene TRBV28 combines with J gene TRBJ2-1; 8 bases fit TRBD1. With V trimmed by 5 bases and J by 2 bases, 5 bases remained unmatched. The CDR3 totals 15 residues. The germline CDR1 and CDR2 sequences are MDHEN and SYDVKM. The DNA of the CDR3 is TGTGCCAGCAGTCAAACGACAGGGGCCTACAATGAGCAGTTCTTC. This sequence encodes CASSQTTGAYNEQFF. The full variable domain, with the rest looked up from reference TRBV28 and TRBJ2-1, is DVKVTQSSRYLVKRTGEKVFLECVQDMDHENMFWYRQDPGLGLRLIYFSYDVKMKEKGDIPEGYSVSREKKERFSLILESASTNQTSMYLCASSQTTGAYNEQFFGPGTRLTVL.

The chain joins TRBV6-6 to TRBJ2-5; 7 positions agree with TRBD1. The CDR3 sequence is 13 residues long. The germline CDR1 and CDR2 sequences are MNHNY and SVGAGI (reference sequence). V was clipped by 5 bases and J by 3 bases; unmatched bases: 3. In DNA, the CDR3 is TGTGCCAGCAGTAACCAGGGGGAAGAGACCCAGTACTTC. As protein: CASSNQGEETQYF.

This clone was counted once. The genes are TRBV11-2 and TRBJ1-4; D might be TRBD1 (6 bases). Trimming left V 4 bases short and J 8 bases short, with 17 bases between. The CDR3 covers 15 residues. Germline CDR1 SGHAT, CDR2 FQNNGV. The CDR3 DNA is TGTGCCAGCAGCTGGGGGGGCGGGGCGGGCGAAAAACTGTTTTTT. Protein: CASSWGGGAGEKLFF.

The chain employs TRBV5-4 and TRBJ2-6; 7 nucleotides align to TRBD1. Germline V gives CDR1 SGHNT, CDR2 YYREEE (reference sequence). V trimming: 5 bases; J trimming: 3 bases; junction bases outside the gene matches: 5. CDR3 length: 15 residues. The CDR3 sequence: CASSRGLGGANVLTF. The CDR3 DNA reads TGTGCCAGCAGTAGGGGGCTAGGTGGGGCCAACGTCCTGACTTTC.

The chain employs TRBV10-3 and TRBJ2-7, with 10 bases that match TRBD2. From germline, CDR1 is ENHRY and CDR2 SYGVKD. This CDR3 region has 15 residues. With 2 bases clipped from V and 0 bases from J, the junction kept 1 base outside the gene matches. For the CDR3, the DNA is TGTGCCATCAGTGAGACTAGCGGGGCCTCCTACGAGCAGTACTTC. This encodes CAISETSGASYEQYF.

The rearrangement joins TRBV27 to TRBJ1-5; D is possibly TRBD1 (6 bases). Germline CDR1 is MNHEY and CDR2 is SMNVEV (reference sequence). V lost 5 bases and J 7 bases, leaving 12 bases between the germline ends. This CDR3 is built from 13 residues. This CDR3 is CASSPTTGQPQHF. The CDR3 DNA sequence: TGTGCCAGCAGTCCCACTACAGGGCAGCCCCAGCATTTT.